Sequencing of this T cell receptor beta chain was carried out in a study of technical replicates of blood from a few donors. CDR3 length: 14 residues. CDR1 and CDR2 (germline): MNHEY, SVGAGI. Trimming left V 6 bases short and J 4 bases short, with 15 bases between. TCRdb's table, derived via immunoSEQ multiplex PCR, lists solely in-frame clones and lacks some. The data show approximately 75,000 clones, almost 96% seen once. What was sequenced was T cells isolated from PBMCs. The chain uses TRBV6-5 and TRBJ1-2; tentatively, D is TRBD1 (5 bases). The origin of this receptor is a human donor in good health. The CDR3 reads CASSPGGSSYGYTF. The CDR3 bases are TGTGCCAGCAGCCCCGGGGGGTCCTCCTATGGCTACACCTTC.